The entry below gives a single T cell receptor beta chain sequence along with its context. Its specificity is unknown. This sample was taken from a study of vaccination and CD4 T cells after COVID-19. The treatment denotes: roughly 11-day PBMC culture with coronavirus spike peptide pools or control peptides (ViraFEST assay). V was cut by 0 bases and J by 5 bases, with 11 bases left in between. The CDR3 is made up of 15 amino acids. Scientists ran DNA taken from cultured CD4+ T cells through the Oncomine TCR Beta short-read assay for sequencing. TCRdb reprocessed the PCR reads with MiXCR, giving one entry per CDR3 protein. The sample has around 14,000 distinct CDR3 sequences; 40% to 65% are singletons.

The TCR was taken from a human donor who had recovered from COVID-19. The sequenced sample was CD4+ T cells from blood, cultured in vitro, obtained before SARS-CoV-2 vaccination. The chain employs TRBV12-3 or TRBV12-4 and TRBJ1-5; D is ambiguous. In DNA form, the CDR3 reads TGTGCCAGCAGTTTAGCGGGGAAGGGCGATCAGCCCCAGCATTTT. Amino acids: CASSLAGKGDQPQHF.